The 27 T cell receptor beta chains reported below all come from one sample, sequenced in a study of cytomegalovirus exposure and HLA in healthy donors. Primers: 60 Vbeta forward and 13 Jbeta reverse. Assay: immunoSEQ multiplex PCR; the TCRdb copy retains only in-frame clones and omits some. The listing records 60,000 to 85,000 clones. Sequenced input: PBMCs. The receptor source for this set is a man aged 50 to 60 in good health and CMV-seropositive.

The V gene is TRBV27, the J gene TRBJ2-1; D possibly corresponds to TRBD1 (6 bases). This CDR3 has 17 amino acids. V lost 2 bases to trimming and J lost 6 bases, with 20 bases between them. Germline V gene lookup returns CDR1 MNHEY and CDR2 SMNVEV (reference sequence). The CDR3 loop is CASSLRSGRGRVNEQFF. The CDR3 DNA follows: TGTGCCAGCAGTTTAAGGTCCGGCAGGGGACGGGTCAATGAGCAGTTCTTC.

The J gene is TRBJ1-6, the V gene TRBV7-2, with 8 bases matching TRBD1. Trimming at V came to 3 bases and at J to 0 bases, leaving 10 bases not matched to a gene. This CDR3 is built from 19 residues. Germline-derived CDR1 and CDR2 are SGHTA and FQGNSA. The CDR3 reads CASSFGYGQGSSYNSPLHF. The CDR3 DNA reads TGTGCCAGCAGCTTCGGATATGGACAGGGCAGCTCCTATAATTCACCCCTCCACTTT.

The chain couples TRBV19 to TRBJ1-6; 10 nucleotides agree with TRBD1. J lost 2 bases, V lost 7 bases, and 5 bases had no gene match. CDR1 and CDR2 from the germline V gene are LNHDA and SQIVND (reference sequence). The CDR3 loop spans 16 amino acids. The CDR3 reads CASTDRGQPYNSPLHF. CDR3 DNA: TGTGCCAGTACCGACAGGGGGCAACCCTATAATTCACCCCTCCACTTT.

This CDR3 is CATWGQRTYNEQFF. CDR3 sequence (DNA): TGTGCCACCTGGGGACAGAGAACCTACAATGAGCAGTTCTTC. The genes are TRBV6-1 and TRBJ2-1; 7 nucleotides align to TRBD1. The ends lost 10 bases at V and 2 bases at J; junction bases unmatched: 8. The CDR3 is 14 residues long. The germline gives CDR1 MNHNS, CDR2 SASEGT.

J is TRBJ2-7 and V is TRBV18; 10 bases are shared with TRBD2. Germline CDR1 reads KGHSH; CDR2 reads LQKENI. With 4 bases clipped from V and 2 bases from J, the junction kept 2 bases outside the gene matches. CDR3 length equals 14 residues. CDR3 residues: CASSRTSGPYEQYF. In DNA form, the CDR3 reads TGTGCCAGCTCACGGACTAGCGGACCCTACGAGCAGTACTTC.

This chain links TRBV27 with TRBJ1-5; 10 bases match TRBD1. Germline lookup yields CDR1 MNHEY and CDR2 SMNVEV (reference sequence). Trimming took 0 bases from V and 4 from J; bases not matched to a gene: 9. The CDR3 is 18 residues long. The CDR3 DNA is TGTGCCAGCAGTTTATCGAGGCGACAGGGGGCAGGAAATCAGCCCCAGCATTTT. Its translation: CASSLSRRQGAGNQPQHF.

The J gene is TRBJ1-2, the V gene TRBV6-1; 8 positions match TRBD1. This CDR3 region has 12 residues. The J segment lost 3 bases and the V segment lost 8 bases, leaving 2 bases of the junction unmatched. The germline V gene has CDR1 MNHNS and CDR2 SASEGT. The DNA for the CDR3 is TGTGCCAGCGGGGACAGGTACTATGGCTACACCTTC. Its protein is CASGDRYYGYTF.

V is TRBV6-6 and J is TRBJ2-7, with TRBD2 as a possible D gene (6 bases). CDR3 length: 12 residues. The germline gives CDR1 MNHNY, CDR2 SVGAGI (reference sequence). Trimming took 6 bases from V and 5 from J, leaving 11 bases between them. The CDR3 coding sequence is TGTGCCAGCAGCTCTAGCGTCGACGAGCAGTACTTC. Translated: CASSSSVDEQYF.

V usage is TRBV6-6 and J usage is TRBJ1-1; D is undetermined. Per germline, CDR1 MNHNY and CDR2 SVGAGI (reference sequence). This CDR3 is built from 13 residues. V was pared by 5 bases and J by 8 bases, with 15 bases between. The CDR3 region has the DNA TGTGCCAGCAGTACCAGTCCGGGAGCGGAAGCTTTCTTT. Translated: CASSTSPGAEAFF.

The rearrangement uses TRBV7-2 and TRBJ2-1, with TRBD2 matching over 7 bases. The germline V gene has CDR1 SGHTA and CDR2 FQGNSA. The CDR3 contains 15 residues. V lost 5 bases to trimming and J lost 2 bases; unmatched junction nucleotides: 6. The CDR3 region has the DNA TGTGCCAGCAGCCCGGGACTACCAACCTACAATGAGCAGTTCTTC. It yields the protein CASSPGLPTYNEQFF.

The chain employs TRBV6-1 and TRBJ2-7, with TRBD1 matching over 10 bases. V trimming: 10 bases; J trimming: 5 bases; junction bases outside the gene matches: 5. Germline-derived CDR1 and CDR2 are MNHNS and SASEGT. There are 12 residues in the CDR3. CDR3 residues: CATLTGGDEQYV. The CDR3 DNA is TGTGCCACCCTGACAGGGGGCGACGAGCAGTACGTC.

The V gene is TRBV5-1, the J gene TRBJ2-1, with D possibly matching TRBD1 (6 bases). Per the germline V gene, CDR1 is SGHRS and CDR2 is YFSETQ. V lost 5 bases to trimming and J lost 5 bases, with 14 bases between them. The length of the CDR3 is 14 residues. The CDR3 DNA reads TGCGCCAGCAGTACAGGGAGTCCAGACAATGAGCAGTTCTTC. The encoded protein is CASSTGSPDNEQFF. Combining the CDR3 with reference TRBV5-1 and TRBJ2-1 gives the whole variable domain KAGVTQTPRYLIKTRGQQVTLSCSPISGHRSVSWYQQTPGQGLQFLFEYFSETQRNKGNFPGRFSGRQFSNSRSEMNVSTLELGDSALYLCASSTGSPDNEQFFGPGTRLTVL.

This rearrangement joins TRBV27 to TRBJ1-2; TRBD1 aligns across 8 bases. J lost 4 bases, V lost 6 bases, and 13 bases had no gene match. This CDR3 is 16 amino acids long. Looked up from germline, CDR1 is MNHEY and CDR2 is SMNVEV (reference sequence). Here the CDR3 DNA reads TGTGCCAGCAGCACGATCGGACAGGGCCTAGTCTATGGCTACACCTTC. Its translation is CASSTIGQGLVYGYTF.

The chain employs TRBV6-1 and TRBJ1-2; 8 bases align to TRBD1. V lost 5 bases, J lost 5 bases, and 7 bases stayed unmatched. This CDR3 region has 14 residues. Germline loops: CDR1 MNHNS, CDR2 SASEGT. The CDR3: CASSNRDRQYGYTF. The CDR3 DNA sequence: TGTGCCAGCAGTAACCGGGACAGGCAGTATGGCTACACCTTC.

The chain employs TRBV11-2 and TRBJ2-7; D might be TRBD2 (6 bases). V lost 2 bases to trimming and J lost 7 bases, with 15 bases between them. The CDR3 extends over 14 amino acids. Germline CDR1 reads SGHAT; CDR2 reads FQNNGV. The CDR3 loop reads CASSLNGGVGEQYF. CDR3 DNA sequence: TGTGCCAGCAGCTTAAACGGGGGAGTGGGGGAGCAGTACTTC.

The chain carries TRBV7-2 and TRBJ2-1; possible D gene TRBD2, 7 bases. Between the trimmed V and J ends, which lost 6 bases and 10 bases, there was a span of 25 bases. Germline CDR1 reads SGHTA; CDR2 reads FQGNSA. The CDR3 has 16 amino acids. The CDR3 DNA is TGTGCCAGCAGTTGGGGGCCGGGACCCGGGGAGGGGGAGCAGTTCTTC. It specifies CASSWGPGPGEGEQFF.

This chain connects TRBV28 to TRBJ1-1; 8 positions agree with TRBD1. There are 14 residues in the CDR3. Unmatched junction bases numbered 9, after V lost 7 bases and J lost 5 bases. Germline loops: CDR1 MDHEN, CDR2 SYDVKM. The CDR3 is CASTPPGGVTEAFF. The DNA of the CDR3 is TGTGCCAGCACCCCTCCAGGGGGCGTAACTGAAGCTTTCTTT.

The rearrangement links TRBV5-4 to TRBJ2-5, with D possibly being TRBD2 (5 bases). Trimming shortened V by 0 bases and J by 5 bases, and 14 bases separated the two germline ends. The CDR3 is 15 residues long. CDR1 and CDR2 (germline): SGHNT, YYREEE (reference sequence). CDR3 in amino acids: CASSLAVSGGETQYF. CDR3 bases: TGTGCCAGCAGCTTGGCCGTCTCAGGCGGGGAGACCCAGTACTTC.

V and J are TRBV9 and TRBJ2-7, with 7 bases that match TRBD2. Germline V gene lookup returns CDR1 SGDLS and CDR2 YYNGEE. V was pared by 0 bases and J by 6 bases, with 9 bases of the junction left unmatched. The CDR3 consists of 15 residues. The CDR3 DNA reads TGTGCCAGCAGCGTAGACGGCTCCTTAGCGGGCGAGCAGTACTTC. Translated, it gives CASSVDGSLAGEQYF.

CDR3 coding DNA: TGTGCCAGCAGCGCGGGATTTACTTTCTACGAGCAGTACTTC. Translated: CASSAGFTFYEQYF. This chain connects TRBV7-2 to TRBJ2-7; the D gene is possibly TRBD2 (6 bases). This CDR3 is built from 14 residues. Trimming left V 5 bases short and J 3 bases short, with 14 bases between. Germline assignment: CDR1 SGHTA and CDR2 FQGNSA.

This chain links TRBV9 with TRBJ1-5, with 9 bases aligning to TRBD1. Germline CDR1 and CDR2: SGDLS and YYNGEE. Germline trimming cut 4 bases from V and 4 bases from J; bases unmatched to any gene: 6. This CDR3 contains 15 residues. CDR3 amino acids: CASSFTGGPNQPQHF. The CDR3 region has the DNA TGTGCCAGCAGCTTTACAGGGGGCCCAAATCAGCCCCAGCATTTT.

The gene calls are TRBV20-1 and TRBJ2-1; the D gene is possibly TRBD1 (5 bases). Per germline, CDR1 DFQATT and CDR2 SNEGSKA (reference sequence). This CDR3 is built from 11 residues. Trimming left V 5 bases short and J 7 bases short, with 9 bases between. As DNA, the CDR3 is TGCAGTGCTGCCCAGGGTAATGAGCAGTTCTTC. Amino acids: CSAAQGNEQFF.

The chain employs TRBV6-1 and TRBJ2-7; 10 nucleotides line up with TRBD2. The CDR3 is 15 amino acids. V lost 1 base and J lost 2; bases outside the gene matches: 2. In germline, CDR1 is MNHNS, CDR2 SASEGT. DNA of the CDR3: TGTGCCAGCAGTGAAGTGGGACTAGCGACCTACGAGCAGTACTTC. Translating gives CASSEVGLATYEQYF.

This chain uses TRBV6-6 with TRBJ1-2, with D perhaps TRBD1 (6 bases). Trimming pared 4 bases from V and 8 bases from J, leaving 8 bases between. The CDR3 totals 11 residues. Germline values: CDR1 MNHNY, CDR2 SVGAGI (reference sequence). CDR3: CASSFRGGYTF. CDR3 nucleotides: TGTGCCAGCAGTTTCAGGGGCGGCTACACCTTC.

CDR3 sequence: CASSYQRGAYNEQFF. The CDR3 DNA is TGTGCCAGCAGCTACCAGCGGGGAGCCTACAATGAGCAGTTCTTC. The V gene is TRBV7-8, the J gene TRBJ2-1; 7 bases match TRBD2. J lost 2 bases, V lost 4 bases, and 5 bases had no gene match. Germline-derived CDR1 and CDR2 are SGHVS and FQNEAQ. The CDR3 has 15 amino acids. The full variable domain, in which reference TRBV7-8 and TRBJ2-1 provide the parts outside the CDR3, is GAGVSQSPRYKVAKRGQDVALRCDPISGHVSLFWYQQALGQGPEFLTYFQNEAQLDKSGLPSDRFFAERPEGSVSTLKIQRTQQEDSAVYLCASSYQRGAYNEQFFGPGTRLTVL.

This clone ranks as medium-sized in terms of frequency. This specimen includes other DNA sequences encoding the same CDR3. This chain's CDR3 is CASSLPGTGSYGYTF. CDR3 bases: TGTGCCAGCAGCCTACCCGGGACAGGAAGCTATGGCTACACCTTC. This sequence joins TRBV7-9 and TRBJ1-2; 8 bases match TRBD1. V dropped 5 bases and J dropped 4; count of bases not matched to a gene: 9. The CDR3 has 15 amino acids. Germline CDR1 and CDR2: SEHNR and FQNEAQ (reference sequence).

The rearrangement uses TRBV11-2 and TRBJ2-3, with 7 bases matching TRBD2. J gave up 3 bases and V 3 bases, and 3 bases lay outside the gene matches. Germline CDR1 and CDR2: SGHAT and FQNNGV. CDR3 size: 14 residues. The CDR3 sequence is CASSFGLGTDTQYF. CDR3 DNA: TGTGCCAGCAGCTTCGGACTAGGAACAGATACGCAGTATTTT.